A selection of T cell receptor beta chains follows, all from one sample in a study of T cells in tuberculosis. Generated by immunoSEQ multiplex PCR, the TCRdb table keeps only in-frame clones and is missing some. The table includes 25,000 to 35,000 clones, 70% to 90% detected once. The material sequenced was PBMCs, taken at tuberculosis diagnosis. These receptors came from an adult with tuberculosis. Each CDR3 is given with its conserved first and last residue. D genes are given only for firm matches. Size is stated for part of the rows, as once, few or many counts, or as a class when the clone is expanded.

- | TRBJ2-2 | - | TRBV7-2 | TGTGCCAGCAGTCAAACCGGGGAGCTGTTTTTT | CASSQTGELFF
- | TRBJ2-1 | TRBD2 | TRBV5-1 | TGCGCCACCAGCTCGGGGGGGCAATACAATGAGCAGTTCTTC | CATSSGGQYNEQFF
few | TRBJ1-2 | - | TRBV4-1 | TGCGCCAGCAGGGAGACCGGGTCCTCTTTTAACTATGGCTACACCTTC | CASRETGSSFNYGYTF
- | TRBJ1-2 | TRBD1 | TRBV28 | TGTGCCAGCAGTTTTGGGGTCCGTGGGACAGGCTATGGCTACACCTTC | CASSFGVRGTGYGYTF
- | TRBJ1-1 | - | TRBV2 | TGTGCCAGCAGGGTATTACAGGGCCCGAACACTGAAGCTTTCTTT | CASRVLQGPNTEAFF
few | TRBJ2-1 | - | TRBV2 | TGTGCCAGCAAAGGGGGTTCGACCTACAATGAGCAGTTCTTC | CASKGGSTYNEQFF
- | TRBJ2-2 | TRBD2 | TRBV5-6 | TGTGCCAGCAGCCCCCTGACTAGCGGGAGTCTATCGGGCACCGGGGAGCTGTTTTTT | CASSPLTSGSLSGTGELFF
once | TRBJ2-7 | - | TRBV4-2 | TGTGCCAGCAGCCGGGACAACTACGAGCAGTACTTC | CASSRDNYEQYF
few | TRBJ2-7 | - | TRBV5-6 | TGTGCCAGCAGCTTGCAGGGTTTGGGAGAGCAGTACTTC | CASSLQGLGEQYF
- | TRBJ2-1 | TRBD1 | TRBV28 | TGTGCCAGCGTTCCAGGGGGCCAAGGCTCCTACAATGAGCAGTTCTTC | CASVPGGQGSYNEQFF
few | TRBJ1-5 | - | TRBV30 | TGTGCCTGGAGTGGAAAAGGACTCCAGAATCAGCCCCAGCATTTT | CAWSGKGLQNQPQHF
- | TRBJ1-2 | TRBD1 | TRBV7-9 | TGTGCCAGCAGCGTCGCCGGGACAGACCCTGATGGCTACACCTTC | CASSVAGTDPDGYTF
- | TRBJ2-3 | - | TRBV5-4 | TGTGCCAGCAGCCCTGGCTGGGCCGGCACAGATACGCAGTATTTT | CASSPGWAGTDTQYF
- | TRBJ1-3 | TRBD1 | TRBV30 | TGTGCCTGCGCAGGACAGGGGAGATACACCATATATTTT | CACAGQGRYTIYF
- | TRBJ2-3 | - | TRBV2 | TGTGCCAGCAGGGGTACTAGTGCAGATACGCAGTATTTT | CASRGTSADTQYF
- | TRBJ1-3 | - | TRBV11-2 | TGTGCCAGCAGCTCGGGGTCTCCAGGAGCAGGAAACACCATATATTTT | CASSSGSPGAGNTIYF
- | TRBJ2-2 | TRBD1 | TRBV5-4 | TGTGCCAGCAGCGCCCGTACAGGGGCCCTTAACACCGGGGAGCTGTTTTTT | CASSARTGALNTGELFF
- | TRBJ1-5 | - | TRBV29-1 | TGCAGCGCGACGCGGGGGAGCAATCAGCCCCAGCATTTT | CSATRGSNQPQHF
once | TRBJ1-4 | TRBD1 | TRBV28 | TGTGCCAGCAGTTTTGGCGACAGGGTTGAAAAACTGTTTTTT | CASSFGDRVEKLFF
- | TRBJ2-1 | - | TRBV9 | TGTGCCAGCAGCGTAGCGGCTAGCAGCCATGAGCAGTTCTTC | CASSVAASSHEQFF
- | TRBJ2-2 | TRBD2 | TRBV5-4 | TGTGCCAGCAGCTTGAAGCGGGGGGGAGGCACCGGGGAGCTGTTTTTT | CASSLKRGGGTGELFF
- | TRBJ1-5 | - | TRBV29-1 | TGCAGCGTAGTGGAGAGCAATCAGCCCCAGCATTTT | CSVVESNQPQHF
- | TRBJ2-2 | - | TRBV9 | TGTGCCAGCAGCAGGGGCGGAACCGGGGAGCTGTTTTTT | CASSRGGTGELFF
- | TRBJ1-2 | - | TRBV4-1 | TGCGCCAGCAGCCAAGGATATAGAATGGAGACAGGAGGAATGAAATTTTATGGCTACACCTTC | CASSQGYRMETGGMKFYGYTF
- | TRBJ1-5 | TRBD1 | TRBV7-2 | TGTGCCAGCAGCTTAGGACAGGGGGCTTATCAGCCCCAGCATTTT | CASSLGQGAYQPQHF
- | TRBJ2-2 | TRBD2 | TRBV28 | TGTGCCAGCAGCTCGGGACTAGCGGGGGGGAAGAACACCGGGGAGCTGTTTTTT | CASSSGLAGGKNTGELFF
once | TRBJ1-3 | - | TRBV5-1 | TGCGCCAGCAGCTTGACCGGGATCTCTGGAAACACCATATATTTT | CASSLTGISGNTIYF
- | TRBJ2-2 | - | TRBV7-2 | TGTGCCAGCAGCGATACAGGTTACTCCACCGGGGAGCTGTTTTTT | CASSDTGYSTGELFF
- | TRBJ1-5 | - | TRBV4-2 | TGTGCCAGCAGCCAAGATCAAGAGTCGCCCCAGCATTTT | CASSQDQESPQHF
- | TRBJ1-2 | TRBD1 | TRBV28 | TGTGCCAGCAGTTTAGGGACAGGGGAGATGGATGGCTACACCTTC | CASSLGTGEMDGYTF
- | TRBJ2-5 | - | TRBV2 | TGTGCCAGCCGGACTATTCAAGAGACCCAGTACTTC | CASRTIQETQYF
- | TRBJ1-1 | TRBD1 | TRBV6-5 | TGTGCCAGCAGTTATGGGACAAGGGGGCACACTGAAGCTTTCTTT | CASSYGTRGHTEAFF
- | TRBJ2-1 | - | TRBV5-1 | TGCGCCAGCAGCTCCCCCGTGGGACTGGTTTACAATGAGCAGTTCTTC | CASSSPVGLVYNEQFF
- | TRBJ2-7 | - | TRBV12-2 | TGTGCAAGTCGCTTAGCCCAGACGGCAAATCCGGGACAGGGGGCCTTTAGCTCCTACGAGCAGTACTTC | CASRLAQTANPGQGAFSSYEQYF
- | TRBJ2-7 | - | TRBV27 | TGTGCCAGCAGCCTCGGACAGTTTCGCGAGCAGTACTTC | CASSLGQFREQYF
- | TRBJ2-7 | TRBD1 | TRBV6-6 | TGTGCCAGCATCGGGAGGGACAGGGGAGGGTTTTACGAGCAGTACTTC | CASIGRDRGGFYEQYF
- | TRBJ2-7 | - | TRBV9 | TGTGCCAGCAGCGCCACCCAGGGGTTTGGCGAGCAGTACTTC | CASSATQGFGEQYF
- | TRBJ1-4 | - | TRBV6-5 | TGTGCCAGCAGCCCCGGAGGGGCCACAGTTGAAAAACTGTTTTTT | CASSPGGATVEKLFF
once | TRBJ1-1 | - | TRBV4-3 | TGCGCCAGCAGCCATTTTACACTGAACACTGAAGCTTTCTTT | CASSHFTLNTEAFF
- | TRBJ2-5 | TRBD2 | TRBV30 | TGTGCCTGGAGTACCGGGGGGCAAGAGACCCAGTACTTC | CAWSTGGQETQYF
- | TRBJ2-4 | - | TRBV4-1 | TGCGCCAGCAGCTCCCGGACTACCGAGCTAGCCAAAAACATTCAGTACTTC | CASSSRTTELAKNIQYF
- | TRBJ2-1 | TRBD1 | TRBV5-4 | TGTGCCAGCAGCTACGACAGGGTTTCCTACAATGAGCAGTTCTTC | CASSYDRVSYNEQFF
- | TRBJ2-1 | - | TRBV27 | TGTGCCAGCAGTTTATTAGGGGTACGCTCCTACAATGAGCAGTTCTTC | CASSLLGVRSYNEQFF
- | TRBJ2-7 | - | TRBV6-1 | TGTGCCAGCAGTGTTCCGGGGGGCCTCTCCTACGAGCAGTACTTC | CASSVPGGLSYEQYF
- | TRBJ2-5 | TRBD1 | TRBV28 | TGTGCCAGCACTATCCTGGGACAGGGGGCCGGGGAGACCCAGTACTTC | CASTILGQGAGETQYF
- | TRBJ2-6 | TRBD1 | TRBV7-2 | TGTGCCAGCAGCTCCCGGACAGGGGGCGTCGGCGTCCTGACTTTC | CASSSRTGGVGVLTF
- | TRBJ2-7 | - | TRBV27 | TGTGCCAGCAGTCCAACCTTAGCCTACGAGCAGTACTTC | CASSPTLAYEQYF
- | TRBJ2-1 | - | TRBV28 | TGTGCCATCACTCCAAGAGGACAGACTACCAATGAGCAGTTCTTC | CAITPRGQTTNEQFF
- | TRBJ2-7 | TRBD1 | TRBV7-2 | TGTGCCAGCAGCTTAGCATATATTGGAAGGGCGGCGGGACAGGGTGGTCCCTACGAGCAGTACTTC | CASSLAYIGRAAGQGGPYEQYF
- | TRBJ2-7 | TRBD2 | TRBV30 | TGTGCCTGGGGGGGAGGGCTGACCTACGAGCAGTACTTC | CAWGGGLTYEQYF
- | TRBJ2-2 | TRBD1 | TRBV28 | TGTGCCAGCAGTTTATCGGGACAGGCGGTTACCGGGGAGCTGTTTTTT | CASSLSGQAVTGELFF